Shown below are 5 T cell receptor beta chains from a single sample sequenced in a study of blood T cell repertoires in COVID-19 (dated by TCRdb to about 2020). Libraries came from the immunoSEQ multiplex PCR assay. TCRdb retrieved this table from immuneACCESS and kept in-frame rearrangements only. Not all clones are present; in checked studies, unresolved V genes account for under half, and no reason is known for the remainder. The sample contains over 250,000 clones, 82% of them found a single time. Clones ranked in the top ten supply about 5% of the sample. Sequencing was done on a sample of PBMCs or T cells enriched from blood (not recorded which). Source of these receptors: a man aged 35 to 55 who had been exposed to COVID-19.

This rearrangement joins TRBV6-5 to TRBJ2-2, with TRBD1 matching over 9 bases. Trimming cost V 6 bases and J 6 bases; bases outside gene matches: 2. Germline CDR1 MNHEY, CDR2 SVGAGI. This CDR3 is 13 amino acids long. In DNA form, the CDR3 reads TGTGCCAGCAGCCGACAGGGGGCCGGGGAGCTGTTTTTT. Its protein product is CASSRQGAGELFF.

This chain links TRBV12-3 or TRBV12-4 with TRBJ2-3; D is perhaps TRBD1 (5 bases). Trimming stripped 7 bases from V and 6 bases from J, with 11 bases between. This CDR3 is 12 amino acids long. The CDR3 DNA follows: TGTGCCAGCACCCTACCAGGGGATACGCAGTATTTT. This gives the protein CASTLPGDTQYF.

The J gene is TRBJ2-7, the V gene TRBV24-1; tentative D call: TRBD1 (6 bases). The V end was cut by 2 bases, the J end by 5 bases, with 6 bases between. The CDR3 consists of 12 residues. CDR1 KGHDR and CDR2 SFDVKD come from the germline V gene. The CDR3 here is CATSDWDNEQYF. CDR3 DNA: TGTGCCACCAGTGATTGGGACAACGAGCAGTACTTC.

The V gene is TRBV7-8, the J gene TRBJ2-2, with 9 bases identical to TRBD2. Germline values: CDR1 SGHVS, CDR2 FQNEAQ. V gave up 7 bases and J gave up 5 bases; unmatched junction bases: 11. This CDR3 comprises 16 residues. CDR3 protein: CASTPPRLAETGELFF. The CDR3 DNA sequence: TGTGCCAGCACCCCCCCCCGACTAGCGGAGACCGGGGAGCTGTTTTTT.

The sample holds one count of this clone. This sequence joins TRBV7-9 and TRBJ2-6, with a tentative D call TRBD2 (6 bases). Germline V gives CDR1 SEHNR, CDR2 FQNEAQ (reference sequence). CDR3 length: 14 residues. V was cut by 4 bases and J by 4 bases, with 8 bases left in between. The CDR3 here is CASSSGVGANVLTF. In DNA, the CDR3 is TGTGCCAGCAGCTCGGGAGTGGGGGCCAACGTCCTGACTTTC. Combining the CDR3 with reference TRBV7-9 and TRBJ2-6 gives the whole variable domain DTGVSQNPRHKITKRGQNVTFRCDPISEHNRLYWYRQTLGQGPEFLTYFQNEAQLEKSRLLSDRFSAERPKGSFSTLEIQRTEQGDSAMYLCASSSGVGANVLTFGAGSRLTVL.